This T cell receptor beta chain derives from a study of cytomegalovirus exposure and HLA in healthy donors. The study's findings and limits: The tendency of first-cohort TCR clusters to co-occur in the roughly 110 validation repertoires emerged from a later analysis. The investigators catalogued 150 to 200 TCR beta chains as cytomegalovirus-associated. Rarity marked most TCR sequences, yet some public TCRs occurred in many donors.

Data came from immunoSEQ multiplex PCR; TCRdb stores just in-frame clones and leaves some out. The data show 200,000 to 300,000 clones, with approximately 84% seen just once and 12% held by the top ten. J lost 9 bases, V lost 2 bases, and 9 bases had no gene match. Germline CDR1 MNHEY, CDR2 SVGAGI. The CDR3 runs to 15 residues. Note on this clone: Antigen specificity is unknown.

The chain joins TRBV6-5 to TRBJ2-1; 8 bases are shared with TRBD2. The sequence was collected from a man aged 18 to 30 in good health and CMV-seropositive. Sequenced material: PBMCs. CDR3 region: CASSYRLAGPFEQFF. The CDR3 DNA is TGTGCCAGCAGTTACCGGTTAGCGGGACCGTTTGAGCAGTTCTTC.